The 10 T cell receptor beta chains reported below all come from one sample, sequenced in a study of cytomegalovirus exposure and HLA in healthy donors. The PCR made use of 60 Vbeta and 13 Jbeta primers. Repertoires were generated with immunoSEQ multiplex PCR, while TCRdb's copy carries only in-frame clones and drops some. This table holds about 110,000 clones, roughly 76% found once. Sequences were obtained from PBMCs. Every receptor here comes from a man younger than 35 in good health and CMV-seronegative.

The CDR3 protein is CATWGDRGNSPLHF. The CDR3 DNA is TGTGCCACCTGGGGGGATAGGGGTAATTCACCCCTCCACTTT. The chain couples TRBV7-3 to TRBJ1-6; possibly TRBD1 for D (5 bases). This CDR3 has 14 residues. Germline CDR1 SGHTA, CDR2 FQGTGA. Between the trimmed V and J ends, which lost 10 bases and 6 bases, there was a span of 16 bases.

This chain joins TRBV27 and TRBJ2-7, with 8 bases fitting TRBD1. The CDR3 extends over 14 amino acids. Per germline, CDR1 MNHEY and CDR2 SMNVEV (reference sequence). V lost 4 bases, J lost 0 bases, and 2 bases stayed unmatched. CDR3 DNA sequence: TGTGCCAGCAGTTGGGGACAGGCCTCCTACGAGCAGTACTTC. Its protein is CASSWGQASYEQYF.

The CDR3 protein is CASSPAGAEDTQYF. The CDR3 coding sequence is TGCGCCAGCAGCCCGGCGGGGGCCGAAGATACGCAGTATTTT. The chain has TRBV4-3 and TRBJ2-3; D possibly corresponds to TRBD2 (7 bases). Germline values: CDR1 LGHNA, CDR2 YSLEER. The CDR3 contains 14 residues. V was cut by 4 bases and J by 5 bases, with 13 bases left in between.

This clone came up a few times. J is TRBJ2-2 and V is TRBV19; 11 bases line up with TRBD2. This CDR3 is built from 15 residues. The V segment lost 9 bases and the J segment 3 bases; nucleotides outside the gene matches: 6. Germline CDR1 is LNHDA and CDR2 is SQIVND (reference sequence). DNA for the CDR3: TGTGCCAGCTCCCTACTAGCGGGGGACACCGGGGAGCTGTTTTTT. It codes for CASSLLAGDTGELFF.

This clone came up a few times. V usage is TRBV2 and J usage is TRBJ1-4, with D possibly matching TRBD1 (5 bases). The ends were cut back, 7 bases at V and 11 bases at J, with 20 bases in the middle. The CDR3 totals 14 residues. CDR1 SNHLY and CDR2 FYNNEI come from the germline V gene. The CDR3 DNA sequence: TGTGCCAGCATGCGGGACGCTCCTCGTGAGAAACTGTTTTTT. Translating it yields CASMRDAPREKLFF.

This clone was picked up a small number of times. This chain connects TRBV6-1 to TRBJ1-4; 9 bases align to TRBD1. Trimming removed 4 bases from V and 2 bases from J; junction bases left unmatched: 2. CDR1 MNHNS and CDR2 SASEGT come from the germline V gene. The CDR3 has 15 amino acids. CDR3 bases: TGTGCCAGCAGTGTTGGGACAGGGACTAATGAAAAACTGTTTTTT. It specifies CASSVGTGTNEKLFF.

This clone was seen a handful of times. The rearrangement links TRBV6-6 to TRBJ1-5; maybe TRBD1 (5 bases). The V end was cut by 6 bases, the J end by 2 bases, with 11 bases between. This CDR3 contains 14 residues. Germline V gene sequence: CDR1 MNHNY, CDR2 SVGAGI (reference sequence). The CDR3 DNA reads TGTGCCAGCAGCCTCCAGGGTGGCAATCAGCCCCAGCATTTT. Translation: CASSLQGGNQPQHF.

The gene calls are TRBV19 and TRBJ2-2, with TRBD2 matching over 11 bases. Per the germline V gene, CDR1 is LNHDA and CDR2 is SQIVND (reference sequence). V lost 5 bases to trimming and J lost 3 bases; unmatched junction nucleotides: 8. The CDR3 runs 17 residues. CDR3 nucleotides: TGTGCCAGTAGTGGGACTAGCGGAATTACGTACACCGGGGAGCTGTTTTTT. Its protein is CASSGTSGITYTGELFF.

The chain recombines TRBV28 with TRBJ1-1, with D perhaps TRBD1 (6 bases). CDR1 MDHEN and CDR2 SYDVKM come from the germline V gene. V shed 8 bases and J shed 0 bases, with 16 bases lying between them. The CDR3 sequence is 15 residues long. CDR3: CASLGQPNMNTEAFF. The CDR3, as DNA: TGTGCCAGCCTGGGACAACCGAACATGAACACTGAAGCTTTCTTT.

This clone was seen ten or more times. The chain joins TRBV5-6 to TRBJ2-3; maybe TRBD2 (6 bases). CDR1 and CDR2 from the germline V gene are SGHDT and YYEEEE. This CDR3 contains 14 residues. Trimming shortened V by 4 bases and J by 7 bases, and 16 bases separated the two germline ends. The CDR3 protein is CASSPGRGLYTQYF. The CDR3 DNA is TGTGCCAGCAGCCCAGGAAGGGGACTTTATACGCAGTATTTT. Full variable domain (outside the CDR3, taken from reference TRBV5-6 and TRBJ2-3): DAGVTQSPTHLIKTRGQQVTLRCSPKSGHDTVSWYQQALGQGPQFIFQYYEEEERQRGNFPDRFSGHQFPNYSSELNVNALLLGDSALYLCASSPGRGLYTQYFGPGTRLTVL.